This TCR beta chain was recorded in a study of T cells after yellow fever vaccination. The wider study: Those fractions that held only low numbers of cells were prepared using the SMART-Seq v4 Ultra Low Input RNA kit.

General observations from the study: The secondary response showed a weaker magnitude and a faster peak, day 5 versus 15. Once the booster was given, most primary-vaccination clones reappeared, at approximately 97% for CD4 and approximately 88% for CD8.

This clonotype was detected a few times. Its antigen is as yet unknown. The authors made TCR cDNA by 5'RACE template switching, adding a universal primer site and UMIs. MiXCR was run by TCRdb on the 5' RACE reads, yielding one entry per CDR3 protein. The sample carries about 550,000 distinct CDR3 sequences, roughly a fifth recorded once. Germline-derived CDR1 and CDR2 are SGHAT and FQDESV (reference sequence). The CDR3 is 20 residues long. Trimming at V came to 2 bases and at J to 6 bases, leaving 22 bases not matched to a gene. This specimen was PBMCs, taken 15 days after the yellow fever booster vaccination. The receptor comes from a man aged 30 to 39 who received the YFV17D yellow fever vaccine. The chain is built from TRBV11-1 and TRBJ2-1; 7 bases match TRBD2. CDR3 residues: CASSLFERGKGASGGNEQFF. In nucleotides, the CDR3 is TGTGCCAGCAGCTTATTTGAGAGAGGGAAAGGGGCTAGCGGAGGCAATGAGCAGTTCTTC. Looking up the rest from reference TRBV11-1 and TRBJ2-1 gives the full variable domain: EAEVAQSPRYKITEKSQAVAFWCDPISGHATLYWYRQILGQGPELLVQFQDESVVDDSQLPKDRFSAERLKGVDSTLKIQPAELGDSAMYLCASSLFERGKGASGGNEQFFGPGTRLTVL.